This note documents a single TCR beta chain sequence. Its cognate antigen is unknown. Given a much more abundant clone one base away, this may be a read error. This sample was taken from a study of human T cells and chemical hapten exposure. Study summary: From small differences in pooled library volume came most of the variation in per-sample TCR yields.

The library labeled individual cDNA molecules by adding unique molecular identifiers to them. TCRdb passed the RACE reads through MiXCR, listing each CDR3 protein once. In the table there are about 69,000 distinct CDR3 sequences, about 9.4% of which are singletons. The study's findings and limits: The number of TCRs above 1 in 1000 frequency did not change after DPC sensitization. Significantly more large CDR3 similarity clusters were formed by expanded TCRs than by controls.

The time point: patch test 2, 6 weeks after DPC sensitization. Treatment noted: therapeutic diphenylcyclopropenone sensitization with weekly scalp DPC. The CDR3 runs to 16 residues. The V gene end was trimmed by 8 bases and the J gene end by 2 bases; junction bases not matched to a gene: 13. The V gene's germline CDR1 is SGHAT and CDR2 FQDESV (reference sequence). This specimen was whole blood, taken in connection with sensitization to the hapten diphenylcyclopropenone (DPC). This clonotype originated in a woman between 50 and 59 years old with alopecia areata. Some clones in this sample may be carry-over from other donors' samples. The chain is built from TRBV11-1 and TRBJ2-5; 8 bases line up with TRBD1. Written as DNA, the CDR3 is TGTGCCAGCGGCCAACGACAGGGGAGAAGGCAAGAGACCCAGTACTTC. As protein: CASGQRQGRRQETQYF.